This TCR beta chain was identified during a study of T cells in Graves' hyperthyroidism and ophthalmopathy. Study as a whole: Upon initial diagnosis and before any treatment, peripheral blood was collected. Study outcomes and limitations: Ophthalmopathy was model-predicted a median roughly six months pre-onset. Stable hyperthyroidism was told apart from ophthalmopathy by a model built on 13 V-J features.

TCR beta CDR3 regions were amplified from RNA transcripts. When the TCR CDR3 underwent first-round RT-PCR, the HTBI primer set was used. MiXCR, run by TCRdb on the multiplex PCR reads, gives a single entry per CDR3 protein. The sample has 300,000 or so distinct CDR3 sequences, approximately 17% seen once. The CDR3 spans 15 residues. With V trimmed by 5 bases and J by 0 bases, 5 bases remained unmatched. Germline V gene data show CDR1 as SGHTA and CDR2 as FQGNSA. This clonotype was seen many times. Antigen unknown. Clinical Activity Scores of at least 3, NOSPECS grades of at least 4 and durations under 3 months characterized ophthalmopathy patients.

Material for sequencing was blood. The receptor's source is a woman aged 55-69 years with Graves' ophthalmopathy. The rearrangement joins TRBV7-2 to TRBJ2-7; 9 bases map to TRBD2. Here the CDR3 DNA reads TGTGCCAGCAGCCGGACTAGCGAGAGCTCCTACGAGCAGTACTTC. Translated: CASSRTSESSYEQYF. The full variable domain, its missing parts supplied by reference TRBV7-2 and TRBJ2-7, is GAGVSQSPSNKVTEKGKDVELRCDPISGHTALYWYRQSLGQGLEFLIYFQGNSAPDKSGLPSDRFSAERTGGSVSTLTIQRTQQEDSAVYLCASSRTSESSYEQYFGPGTRLTVT.